This is a list of T cell receptor beta chains from one sample in a study of beta chain features in type 1 diabetes. Generated by immunoSEQ multiplex PCR, the TCRdb table keeps only in-frame clones and is missing some. The sample shows about 900,000 clones, around a sixth of them seen only once. The sequenced sample consisted of naive CD4+ T cells from blood. The receptors were sampled from a young woman in good health. The CDR3 runs from the conserved cysteine through the conserved F or W. The order of the fields is V gene, J gene, D gene, clone size, CDR3 DNA, CDR3 protein. A D gene is named only where the DNA matches it firmly. Size is stated for part of the rows, as once, few or many counts, or as a class when the clone is expanded.

V gene: TRBV5-1; J gene: TRBJ1-4; D gene: -; clone size: few; CDR3 DNA: TGCGCCAGCAGCTTGACAGCAACTAATGAAAAACTGTTTTTT; CDR3 protein: CASSLTATNEKLFF
V gene: TRBV7-9; J gene: TRBJ2-1; D gene: -; clone size: few; CDR3 DNA: TGTGCCAGCAGCCTTATTAATCTTTTGGCGGGAAATGAGCAGTTCTTC; CDR3 protein: CASSLINLLAGNEQFF
V gene: TRBV6-5; J gene: TRBJ1-1; D gene: -; clone size: -; CDR3 DNA: TGTGCCAGCAGTTCCCCGGGACTTAGGAACACTGAAGCTTTCTTT; CDR3 protein: CASSSPGLRNTEAFF
V gene: TRBV7-2; J gene: TRBJ2-7; D gene: -; clone size: few; CDR3 DNA: TGTGCCAGCAGCATGACTAGCTCCTACGAGCAGTACTTC; CDR3 protein: CASSMTSSYEQYF
V gene: TRBV28; J gene: TRBJ2-7; D gene: -; clone size: -; CDR3 DNA: TGTGCCAGCAGTTTTGGTTCTTGGGGGCAGTACTTC; CDR3 protein: CASSFGSWGQYF
V gene: TRBV6-1; J gene: TRBJ1-5; D gene: -; clone size: -; CDR3 DNA: TGTGCCAGCAGTCAACAGTCAGGGCTCGGTCAGCCCCAGCATTTT; CDR3 protein: CASSQQSGLGQPQHF
V gene: TRBV28; J gene: TRBJ1-2; D gene: -; clone size: -; CDR3 DNA: TGTGCCAGCAGTTTTAACGCTGCGGGGCATTATGGCTACACCTTC; CDR3 protein: CASSFNAAGHYGYTF
V gene: TRBV7-9; J gene: TRBJ2-7; D gene: TRBD2; clone size: few; CDR3 DNA: TGTGCCAGCAGCTTACATGCTAGCGGCGAGCAGTACTTC; CDR3 protein: CASSLHASGEQYF
V gene: TRBV5-1; J gene: TRBJ2-5; D gene: TRBD1; clone size: -; CDR3 DNA: TGCGCCAGCAGGAAGGGGGCTCAAGAGACCCAGTACTTC; CDR3 protein: CASRKGAQETQYF
V gene: TRBV9; J gene: TRBJ2-1; D gene: TRBD2; clone size: -; CDR3 DNA: TGTGCCAGCAGCGTAGAGCCTAGCGGTTACAATGAGCAGTTCTTC; CDR3 protein: CASSVEPSGYNEQFF
V gene: TRBV5-4; J gene: TRBJ2-1; D gene: TRBD2; clone size: -; CDR3 DNA: TGTGCCAGCAGCTCGGTTTCTAGCGGGAGGCACAATGAGCAGTTCTTC; CDR3 protein: CASSSVSSGRHNEQFF
V gene: TRBV28; J gene: TRBJ2-7; D gene: TRBD2; clone size: -; CDR3 DNA: TGTGCCAGCAGTTTCCAAACTAGCGGGAGGGCCTTGTACGAGCAGTACTTC; CDR3 protein: CASSFQTSGRALYEQYF
V gene: TRBV5-1; J gene: TRBJ2-5; D gene: -; clone size: -; CDR3 DNA: TGCGCCAGCAGGAAGGCCACCGGGACTCGAGAGACCCAGTACTTC; CDR3 protein: CASRKATGTRETQYF
V gene: TRBV2; J gene: TRBJ2-3; D gene: TRBD2; clone size: -; CDR3 DNA: TGTGCCAGCAGCCTTAGCGGGAGACCAGATACGCAGTATTTT; CDR3 protein: CASSLSGRPDTQYF
V gene: TRBV28; J gene: TRBJ2-7; D gene: -; clone size: -; CDR3 DNA: TGTGCCAGCGCCGACGCGGGACCCTACTACGAGCAGTACTTC; CDR3 protein: CASADAGPYYEQYF
V gene: TRBV13; J gene: TRBJ2-1; D gene: -; clone size: -; CDR3 DNA: TGTGCCAGCAGCTCCTGGACGGCTTACAATGAGCAGTTCTTC; CDR3 protein: CASSSWTAYNEQFF
V gene: TRBV10-3; J gene: TRBJ2-1; D gene: -; clone size: -; CDR3 DNA: TGTGCCATCAGTGAAGCCTTACGGAGAGGAAATGAGCAGTTCTTC; CDR3 protein: CAISEALRRGNEQFF
V gene: TRBV5-1; J gene: TRBJ2-5; D gene: TRBD1; clone size: -; CDR3 DNA: TGCGCCAGCAGCTTAATAGGGACAGTGAAAGAGACCCAGTACTTC; CDR3 protein: CASSLIGTVKETQYF
V gene: TRBV4-3; J gene: TRBJ1-5; D gene: -; clone size: few; CDR3 DNA: TGCGCCAGCAGCCAGGAATATAGCAATCAGCCCCAGCATTTT; CDR3 protein: CASSQEYSNQPQHF
V gene: TRBV19; J gene: TRBJ2-1; D gene: TRBD2; clone size: few; CDR3 DNA: TGTGCCAGTAGTATAGTAGCGGGAGGCGTCAATGAGCAGTTCTTC; CDR3 protein: CASSIVAGGVNEQFF
V gene: TRBV27; J gene: TRBJ1-5; D gene: -; clone size: -; CDR3 DNA: TGTGCCAGCAGTTTGTCAGGGACTCAGCCCCAGCATTTT; CDR3 protein: CASSLSGTQPQHF
V gene: TRBV7-2; J gene: TRBJ1-5; D gene: TRBD1; clone size: -; CDR3 DNA: TGTGCCAGCAGCTTAAGACAGGGGAATCAGCCCCAGCATTTT; CDR3 protein: CASSLRQGNQPQHF
V gene: TRBV4-1; J gene: TRBJ2-1; D gene: TRBD2; clone size: -; CDR3 DNA: TGCGCCAGCAGCCAAGAACCCACTAGCGGGAGTCGAAGTGAGCAGTTCTTC; CDR3 protein: CASSQEPTSGSRSEQFF
V gene: TRBV28; J gene: TRBJ1-1; D gene: -; clone size: -; CDR3 DNA: TGTGCCACCGGGGGGATTTGGAACACTGAAGCTTTCTTT; CDR3 protein: CATGGIWNTEAFF
V gene: TRBV7-6; J gene: TRBJ2-2; D gene: TRBD2; clone size: -; CDR3 DNA: TGTGCCAGCAGCCCCCGGGGACTAGCGGGAACCGGGGAGCTGTTTTTT; CDR3 protein: CASSPRGLAGTGELFF
V gene: TRBV19; J gene: TRBJ2-7; D gene: TRBD1; clone size: -; CDR3 DNA: TGTGCCAGTAGTACTCGGTCGTACAGGGGGACCTACGAGCAGTACTTC; CDR3 protein: CASSTRSYRGTYEQYF
V gene: TRBV18; J gene: TRBJ2-7; D gene: -; clone size: -; CDR3 DNA: TGTGCCAGCTCACCAGGGGGAGGCTACGAGCAGTACTTC; CDR3 protein: CASSPGGGYEQYF
V gene: TRBV11-3; J gene: TRBJ2-1; D gene: -; clone size: -; CDR3 DNA: TGTGCCAGCAGTTCCTCGGGTGCAAGCTCCTACAATGAGCAGTTCTTC; CDR3 protein: CASSSSGASSYNEQFF
V gene: TRBV28; J gene: TRBJ2-7; D gene: -; clone size: few; CDR3 DNA: TGTGCCAGCAGTTTCGGACAGTGGGTGTTCGAGCAGTACTTC; CDR3 protein: CASSFGQWVFEQYF
V gene: TRBV5-4; J gene: TRBJ1-4; D gene: TRBD1; clone size: -; CDR3 DNA: TGTGCCAGCAGCTTACAGGGGGCCGGTGAAAAACTGTTTTTT; CDR3 protein: CASSLQGAGEKLFF
V gene: TRBV7-8; J gene: TRBJ2-5; D gene: TRBD2; clone size: few; CDR3 DNA: TGTGCCAGCAGCTTAGCGCGGGGGAGAGCTCCCGAGACCCAGTACTTC; CDR3 protein: CASSLARGRAPETQYF
V gene: TRBV6-6; J gene: TRBJ2-1; D gene: TRBD1; clone size: few; CDR3 DNA: TGTGCCAGCAGTTTGGGACAGGGATCCTACAATGAGCAGTTCTTC; CDR3 protein: CASSLGQGSYNEQFF
V gene: TRBV7-6; J gene: TRBJ2-3; D gene: TRBD1; clone size: -; CDR3 DNA: TGTGCCAGCAGTCGGACAGGGATGGGGACAGATACGCAGTATTTT; CDR3 protein: CASSRTGMGTDTQYF
V gene: TRBV10-3; J gene: TRBJ2-1; D gene: -; clone size: once; CDR3 DNA: TGTGCCATCAGTGAGTCGCGACCAGGGTTCCCGATCAATGAGCAGTTCTTC; CDR3 protein: CAISESRPGFPINEQFF
V gene: TRBV18; J gene: TRBJ2-7; D gene: -; clone size: -; CDR3 DNA: TGTGCCAGCTCACCAGCAGGGATCTACGAGCAGTACTTC; CDR3 protein: CASSPAGIYEQYF